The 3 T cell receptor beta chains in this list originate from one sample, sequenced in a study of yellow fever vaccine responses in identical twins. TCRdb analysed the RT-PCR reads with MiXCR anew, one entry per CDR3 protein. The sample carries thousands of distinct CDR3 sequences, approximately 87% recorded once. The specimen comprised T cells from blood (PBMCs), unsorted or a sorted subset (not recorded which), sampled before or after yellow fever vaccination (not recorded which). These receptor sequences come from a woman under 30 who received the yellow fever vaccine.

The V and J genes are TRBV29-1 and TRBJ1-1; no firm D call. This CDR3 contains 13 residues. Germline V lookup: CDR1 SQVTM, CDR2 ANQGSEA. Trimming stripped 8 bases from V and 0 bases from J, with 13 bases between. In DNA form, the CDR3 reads TGCAGCACCAACAACCGCTTGAACACTGAAGCTTTCTTT. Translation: CSTNNRLNTEAFF.

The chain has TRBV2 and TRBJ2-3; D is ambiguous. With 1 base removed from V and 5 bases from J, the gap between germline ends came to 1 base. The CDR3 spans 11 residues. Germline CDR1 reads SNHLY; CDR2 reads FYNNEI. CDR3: CASSEEDTQYF. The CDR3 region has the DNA TGTGCCAGCAGTGAAGAAGATACGCAGTATTTT.

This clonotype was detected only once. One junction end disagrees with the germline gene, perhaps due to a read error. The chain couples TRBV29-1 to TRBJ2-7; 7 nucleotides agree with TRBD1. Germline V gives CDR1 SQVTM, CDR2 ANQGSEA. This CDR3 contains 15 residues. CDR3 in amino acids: CSVSEGRQGSHEQYF. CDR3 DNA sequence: TGCAGCGTCTCAGAAGGGCGACAGGGCTCCCACGAGCAGTACTTC.